This entry describes one T cell receptor beta chain. Its recognized antigen is unknown. Base-call qualities are not available, and no considerably larger clone is one nucleotide away. Using bias-controlled multiplex PCR with the immunoSEQ v3 hsTCRB kit, the TCR beta CDR3 regions were amplified from genomic DNA. TCR libraries were sequenced on an Illumina NextSeq 500 to approximately 1.8 million read pairs for survey level or about 5-6.5 million for deep level. As for how the authors treated the data: V, D and J genes were assigned, non-productive sequences were removed, and clonality was reported by immunoSEQ Analyzer software. Repertoires of infused TIL and blood were compared using productive Simpson clonality and the Morisita overlap index of productive TRB rearrangements. For each clone in blood, the absolute clonotype count was estimated by multiplying the lymphocyte count by the CD3+ fraction and by the clone's productive frequency. TCRdb re-hosts the immuneACCESS table, in-frame sequences only. Its copies lack some clones; in the studies checked, an unresolved V gene accounts for under half of them, and the cause for the rest is not known. The DNA gave D and trimming, while V, J and clone size come from that table. The sample records tens of thousands of clones, about four fifths of which are singletons. 6% to 8.5% of the sample comes from the top ten.

The data belong to a study of TIL therapy for anti-PD-1-resistant metastatic lung cancer (dated by TCRdb to the early 2020s). With respect to the entire study: Tumors were harvested prior to any PD-1/PD-L1 blockade, after which nivolumab was administered to patients, and lymphodepletion, expanded TIL infusion and IL-2 were given to patients who progressed. Most of the cohort had lung adenocarcinoma, including a few EGFR-mutant tumors and two ALK-rearranged tumors, and half of the patients were either current or former smokers. A median non-synonymous tumor mutation burden of approximately 1.5 mutations per megabase was determined across the cohort by whole-exome sequencing. Clonotypes were tracked across tumor, expanded TIL product and serial blood samples by T cell receptor beta sequencing of tumor and peripheral blood. Enrolled patients had a median age of around 51 years (range 38-75) and a median tumor PD-L1 proportion score of over 5.5%.

The research as a whole found: The study protocol defined all tumor marker inferences as exploratory. The cohort was highly selected, with more treatment-naive, never-smoker and oncogene-addicted patients than typical, limiting generalizability. The baseline peripheral repertoire was partially replaced by infused TIL clonotypes, which then decayed over months, and persistence showed no apparent association with response.

Per the publication, the time point label means: pre-treatment sample, taken before nivolumab and TIL therapy. Adults with stage 4 NSCLC were enrolled from October 2017 to January 2020 in a dual-center phase I trial. Samples came from a single-arm, open-label phase I trial of tumor-infiltrating lymphocyte therapy with nivolumab in advanced non-small cell lung cancer. Blood mononuclear cells from EDTA tubes were isolated by Ficoll gradient, snap-frozen as pellets, and DNA was extracted with a Qiagen mini-prep kit. Sequencing used blood, obtained at baseline. The receptor was derived from a person aged 25-80 years with non-small cell lung cancer.

The nucleotide sequence is given as TGCGCCAGCAGCCAGGAGAGGACTTTCCTGAACACTGAAGCTTTCTTT. It translates as CASSQERTFLNTEAFF. The V and J genes are TRBV5-1 and TRBJ1-1; the D gene lacks a confident call. Taken from the germline V gene, the CDR1 and CDR2 loops are SGHRS and YFSETQ. The CDR3 covers 16 residues, taking in both the cysteine and the phenylalanine. Only CDR3 DNA remains: 48 bases, in frame from the first base. V lost 4 bases and J lost 0 bases; the stretch between them is 16 bases long.